This T cell receptor beta chain was captured by sequencing in a study of shared clonotypes between healthy human individuals. Whole-study results and caveats: Since donors were few, the genetic and exposure-history diversity represented was limited. A reduction in generation probabilities was seen for non-shared clonotypes relative to those shared by all four donors.

TCRdb's table, derived via immunoSEQ multiplex PCR, lists solely in-frame clones and lacks some. The repertoire has around 2.1 million clones, 85% to 95% of them found once; the top ten carry roughly 1.8%. Worth noting for this clone: Antigen unknown.

CD8 cells classed as naive were CD45RO-negative and positively selected for CCR7, excluding terminally differentiated effector memory CD45RA+ cells. This CDR3 region has 16 residues. Deletions cut 5 bases from V and 5 bases from J, with 22 bases between. Per the germline V gene, CDR1 is SGHAT and CDR2 is FQNNGV. Sequencing input: naive CD8+ T cells from PBMCs. V gene TRBV11-2 combines with J gene TRBJ2-7; no clear D gene. The TCR originated in a man between 18 and 29 years old in good health. Some clones in this sample may be carry-over from other donors' samples. CDR3 DNA sequence: TGTGCCAGCAGCCCTGGTATTAAAGTGAGGTTTGACGAGCAGTACTTC. As protein: CASSPGIKVRFDEQYF.